This T cell receptor (beta chain) was sequenced during a study of OX40 agonist ivuxolimab in advanced cancers. For the study at large: An agonistic anti-OX40 (CD134) antibody, ivuxolimab, was used to treat the patients. Therapy given before enrollment (anti-PD-1, anti-PD-L1 or anti-CTLA-4) was allowed, and approximately 40% had some. Of the patients, three showed partial responses, one with hepatocellular carcinoma and two with cutaneous melanoma.

The table came from immunoSEQ multiplex PCR; TCRdb's copy has only in-frame clones and leaves some out. The sample yields about 55,000 clones, roughly 85% seen once. Worth noting for this clone: Its target is unknown.

The study's findings and limits: Researchers did not determine the expanded peripheral T cells' antigen specificity.

Germline V CDR1 and CDR2: SGHTA, FQGTGA. V dropped 5 bases and J dropped 3; count of bases not matched to a gene: 9. The CDR3 is 15 residues long. The TCR originated in an adult with an advanced solid tumor such as melanoma, head and neck, liver or kidney cancer. The chain is built from TRBV7-3 and TRBJ1-2; TRBD1 aligns across 7 bases. Sequences were derived from CD4+ or CD8+ T cells sorted from blood, sampled in a trial of the OX40 agonist ivuxolimab. CDR3 bases: TGTGCCAGCAGCCGTGAAGGGGGCAGGCACTATGGCTACACCTTC. It yields the protein CASSREGGRHYGYTF.